This T cell receptor (beta chain) was sequenced during a study of blood T cell repertoires in COVID-19. V was pared by 7 bases and J by 4 bases, with 15 bases between. This CDR3 region has 13 residues. Germline lookup yields CDR1 SQVTM and CDR2 ANQGSEA. Repertoires were generated with immunoSEQ multiplex PCR, while TCRdb's copy carries only in-frame clones and drops some. Found here are 150,000 to 200,000 clones, roughly 84% of them singletons; the top ten hold approximately 18%. The sequenced sample consisted of PBMCs or T cells enriched from blood (not recorded which). The origin of this receptor is a man in his sixties who had recovered from COVID-19. The V and J genes are TRBV29-1 and TRBJ2-3; D is perhaps TRBD2 (6 bases). The CDR3 here is CSAAGLAPDTQYF. As DNA, the CDR3 is TGCAGCGCCGCGGGGCTGGCCCCAGATACGCAGTATTTT.